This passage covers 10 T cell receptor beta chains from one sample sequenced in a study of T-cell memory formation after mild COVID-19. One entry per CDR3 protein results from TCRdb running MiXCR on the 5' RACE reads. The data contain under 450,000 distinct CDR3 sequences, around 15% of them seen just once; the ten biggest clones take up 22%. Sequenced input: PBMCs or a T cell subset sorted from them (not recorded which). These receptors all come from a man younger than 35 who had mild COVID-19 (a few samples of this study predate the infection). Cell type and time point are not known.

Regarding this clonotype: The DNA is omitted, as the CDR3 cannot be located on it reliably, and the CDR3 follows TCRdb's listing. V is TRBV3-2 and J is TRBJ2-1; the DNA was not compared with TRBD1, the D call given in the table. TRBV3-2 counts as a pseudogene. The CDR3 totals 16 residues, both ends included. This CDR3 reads CASSQFGQGAYNEQFF.

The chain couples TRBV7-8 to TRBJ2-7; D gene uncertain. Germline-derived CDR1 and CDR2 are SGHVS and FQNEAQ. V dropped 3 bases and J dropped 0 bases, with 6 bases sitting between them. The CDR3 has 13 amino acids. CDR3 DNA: TGTGCCAGCAGCTTCCCAGGCTCCTACGAGCAGTACGTC. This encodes CASSFPGSYEQYV.

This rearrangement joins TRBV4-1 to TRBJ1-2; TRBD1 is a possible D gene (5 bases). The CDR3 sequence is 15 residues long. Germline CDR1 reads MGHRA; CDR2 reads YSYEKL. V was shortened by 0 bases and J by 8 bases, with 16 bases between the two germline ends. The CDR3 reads CASSQDPRRAEGYTF. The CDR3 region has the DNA TGCGCCAGCAGCCAAGACCCTCGCAGGGCCGAAGGCTACACCTTC.

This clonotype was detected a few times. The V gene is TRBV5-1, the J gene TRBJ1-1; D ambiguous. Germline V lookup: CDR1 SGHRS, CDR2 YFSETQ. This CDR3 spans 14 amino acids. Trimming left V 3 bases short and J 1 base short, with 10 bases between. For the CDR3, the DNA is TGCGCCAGCAGCTCAGCAGCCAGGAACACTGAAGCTTTCTTT. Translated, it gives CASSSAARNTEAFF.

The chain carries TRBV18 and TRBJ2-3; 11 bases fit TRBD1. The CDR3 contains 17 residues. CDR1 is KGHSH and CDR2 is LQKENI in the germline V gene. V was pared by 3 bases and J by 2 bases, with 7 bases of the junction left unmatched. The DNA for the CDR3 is TGTGCCAGCTCACCTATAGGACAGGGGGCCACCACAGATACGCAGTATTTT. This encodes CASSPIGQGATTDTQYF.

The CDR3 coding sequence is TGTGCCAGCAGTGAAGGTCCTGGAACTGAAGCTTTCTTT. Protein product: CASSEGPGTEAFF. The chain combines TRBV2 with TRBJ1-1, with D unclear. Germline assignment: CDR1 SNHLY and CDR2 FYNNEI. The germline V and J ends were trimmed by 1 base and 5 bases, with 8 bases remaining between them. The CDR3 length is 13 residues.

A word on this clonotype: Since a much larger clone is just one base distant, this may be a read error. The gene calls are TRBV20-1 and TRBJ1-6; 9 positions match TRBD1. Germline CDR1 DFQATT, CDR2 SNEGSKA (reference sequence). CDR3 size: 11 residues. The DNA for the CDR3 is TGCATGGGACAGGGTGATTCACCCCTCCACTTT. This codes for CMGQGDSPLHF.

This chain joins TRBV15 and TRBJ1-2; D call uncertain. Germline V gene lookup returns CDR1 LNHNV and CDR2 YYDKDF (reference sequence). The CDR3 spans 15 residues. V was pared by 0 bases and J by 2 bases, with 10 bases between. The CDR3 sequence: CATSRDRWQNYGYTF. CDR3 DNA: TGTGCCACCAGCAGAGATCGATGGCAGAACTATGGCTACACCTTC. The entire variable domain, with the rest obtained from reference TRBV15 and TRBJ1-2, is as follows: DAMVIQNPRYQVTQFGKPVTLSCSQTLNHNVMYWYQQKSSQAPKLLFHYYDKDFNNEADTPDNFQSRRPNTSFCFLDIRSPGLGDTAMYLCATSRDRWQNYGYTFGSGTRLTVV.

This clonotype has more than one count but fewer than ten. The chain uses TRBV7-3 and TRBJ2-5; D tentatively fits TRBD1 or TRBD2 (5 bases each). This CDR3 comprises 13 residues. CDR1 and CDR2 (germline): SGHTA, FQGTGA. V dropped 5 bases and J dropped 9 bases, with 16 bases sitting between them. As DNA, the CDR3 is TGTGCCAGCAGCGAACTAGGGGACGGTTCCCAGTACTTC. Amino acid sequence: CASSELGDGSQYF.

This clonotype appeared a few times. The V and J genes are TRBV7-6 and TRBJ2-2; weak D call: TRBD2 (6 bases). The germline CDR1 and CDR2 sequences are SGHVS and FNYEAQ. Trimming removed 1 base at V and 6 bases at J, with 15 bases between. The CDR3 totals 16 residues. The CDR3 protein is CASSLGQSGEAGELFF. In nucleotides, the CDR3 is TGTGCCAGCAGCTTAGGCCAATCGGGGGAGGCCGGGGAGCTGTTTTTT.